This T cell receptor beta chain originates from a study of T cell changes during pregnancy in multiple sclerosis. TCRdb keeps only in-frame clones here, not all; method: immunoSEQ multiplex PCR. Among 70,000 to 100,000 clones listed, almost 95% were seen once. The CDR3 totals 17 residues. Germline V gene data show CDR1 as MDHEN and CDR2 as SYDVKM. V shed 3 bases and J shed 4 bases, with 19 bases lying between them. This clone came up once. The sample in question was peripheral blood, obtained in the third trimester of pregnancy. The clonotype was recovered from a female donor with multiple sclerosis, enrolled in a pregnancy study. The chain employs TRBV28 and TRBJ2-1, with a tentative D call TRBD2 (8 bases). CDR3 in amino acids: CASSFPGGGRGYNEQFF. The CDR3 nucleotides read TGTGCCAGCAGTTTCCCGGGAGGGGGCAGGGGATACAATGAGCAGTTCTTC.